This entry lists 3 T cell receptor beta chains sequenced from one sample in a study of shared clonotypes between healthy human individuals. Naive CD8 cells, CD45RO-negative and positively selected for CCR7, excluded terminally differentiated effector memory CD45RA+ cells. The assay was immunoSEQ multiplex PCR, and TCRdb's table has in-frame clones only and misses some. This repertoire shows some 600,000 clones, approximately 96% found once; its top ten account for about 0.12%. Sequencing was carried out using naive CD8+ T cells sorted from blood. The receptors were sampled from a woman aged 25 to 39 in good health.

In its sample, this clone was seen once. This rearrangement joins TRBV19 to TRBJ2-7, with 10 positions matching TRBD1. This CDR3 is built from 14 residues. Losses at the gene ends were 7 bases for V and 4 bases for J; bases not matched to a gene: 7. Germline CDR1 is LNHDA and CDR2 is SQIVND (reference sequence). CDR3 sequence: CASTRGTGDYEQYF. The CDR3 DNA reads TGTGCCAGTACAAGGGGGACAGGGGATTACGAGCAGTACTTC. The variable domain in full, completed from reference TRBV19 and TRBJ2-7, reads DGGITQSPKYLFRKEGQNVTLSCEQNLNHDAMYWYRQDPGQGLRLIYYSQIVNDFQKGDIAEGYSVSREKKESFPLTVTSAQKNPTAFYLCASTRGTGDYEQYFGPGTRLTVT.

The chain uses TRBV7-7 and TRBJ2-1; possible D gene TRBD1, 5 bases. Trimming left V 2 bases short and J 7 bases short, with 9 bases between. CDR1 and CDR2 (germline): SSHAT, FNYEAQ (reference sequence). The CDR3 has 13 residues. CDR3 in amino acids: CASSLSGINEQFF. In nucleotides, the CDR3 is TGTGCCAGCAGCTTATCAGGGATTAATGAGCAGTTCTTC.

This clone came up a few times. The chain is built from TRBV9 and TRBJ1-1, with TRBD1 as a possible D gene (5 bases). The CDR3 is 13 amino acids. Germline V gene lookup returns CDR1 SGDLS and CDR2 YYNGEE. V lost 3 bases, J lost 2 bases, and 8 bases lay in between. The CDR3 loop reads CASSEGVNTEAFF. The CDR3 coding sequence is TGTGCCAGCAGCGAAGGGGTAAACACTGAAGCTTTCTTT.